A single sample is the source of the 6 T cell receptor beta chains below, sequenced in a study of T cells after yellow fever vaccination. TCRdb passed the 5' RACE reads through MiXCR, listing each CDR3 protein once. The sample shows hundreds of thousands of distinct CDR3 sequences, 9.5% to 15% of them seen only once. The starting material was CD4+ T cells sorted from PBMCs, obtained 15 days after the yellow fever booster vaccination. Receptor source: a man between 18 and 29 years old who received the YFV17D yellow fever vaccine.

This clonotype was seen a few times. The chain's CDR3 is CASSPFPGQAYNSPLHF. The CDR3 DNA sequence: TGTGCCAGCAGCCCATTCCCGGGACAGGCCTATAATTCACCCCTCCACTTT. The chain employs TRBV7-2 and TRBJ1-6; TRBD1 matches at 8 bases. V was clipped by 5 bases and J by 2 bases; unmatched bases: 8. The length of the CDR3 is 17 residues. Germline loops: CDR1 SGHTA, CDR2 FQGNSA. The full variable domain, its missing parts supplied by reference TRBV7-2 and TRBJ1-6, is GAGVSQSPSNKVTEKGKDVELRCDPISGHTALYWYRQSLGQGLEFLIYFQGNSAPDKSGLPSDRFSAERTGGSVSTLTIQRTQQEDSAVYLCASSPFPGQAYNSPLHFGNGTRLTVT.

The chain is built from TRBV20-1 and TRBJ2-1, with 11 bases matching TRBD2. Germline trimming cut 2 bases from V and 7 bases from J; bases unmatched to any gene: 7. The germline gives CDR1 DFQATT, CDR2 SNEGSKA (reference sequence). This CDR3 spans 15 amino acids. The CDR3, as DNA: TGCAGTGCTAGAAATCTAGCGGGGGGAGGGAATGAGCAGTTCTTC. This encodes CSARNLAGGGNEQFF.

The chain couples TRBV20-1 to TRBJ2-5; D gene ambiguous. V shed 3 bases and J shed 2 bases, with 10 bases lying between them. Germline CDR1 is DFQATT and CDR2 is SNEGSKA (reference sequence). The CDR3 is 13 residues long. Here the CDR3 DNA reads TGCAGTGCTAGTAGGGTTTCACAAGAGACCCAGTACTTC. Its translation is CSASRVSQETQYF.

Only a few counts were recorded for this clonotype. V usage is TRBV29-1 and J usage is TRBJ1-2, with a tentative D call TRBD1 (6 bases). V was clipped by 6 bases and J by 6 bases, with 17 bases between them. The CDR3 sequence is 13 residues long. Germline V gene sequence: CDR1 SQVTM, CDR2 ANQGSEA. The CDR3 here is CSVMRGRGDGYTF. The DNA for the CDR3 is TGCAGCGTCATGCGGGGGCGCGGAGATGGCTACACCTTC.

This clonotype has only a few counts. The V and J genes are TRBV20-1 and TRBJ2-3; possible D gene TRBD2, 6 bases. V was shortened by 6 bases and J by 7 bases, with 20 bases between the two germline ends. This CDR3 spans 14 amino acids. Germline CDR1 and CDR2: DFQATT and SNEGSKA (reference sequence). As DNA, the CDR3 is TGCAGTGCCCTACTTGATCGGGGGTCGAATACGCAGTATTTT. As protein: CSALLDRGSNTQYF.

The sample holds a few counts of this clonotype. The CDR3 region is CASILGLAVEETQYF. The DNA of the CDR3 is TGTGCCAGCATTCTCGGGCTAGCGGTAGAAGAGACCCAGTACTTC. V is TRBV2 and J is TRBJ2-5; 7 bases match TRBD2. Germline V gene lookup returns CDR1 SNHLY and CDR2 FYNNEI. The CDR3 totals 15 residues. Trimming cost V 7 bases and J 3 bases; bases outside gene matches: 11. Looking up the rest from reference TRBV2 and TRBJ2-5 gives the full variable domain: EPEVTQTPSHQVTQMGQEVILRCVPISNHLYFYWYRQILGQKVEFLVSFYNNEISEKSEIFDDQFSVERPDGSNFTLKIRSTKLEDSAMYFCASILGLAVEETQYFGPGTRLLVL.